This entry features one T cell receptor beta chain sequence. The source of the sample is a study of shared T cell receptors in the human thymus. TCRdb keeps only in-frame clones here, not all; method: immunoSEQ multiplex PCR. The sample holds hundreds of thousands of clones; roughly 88% are singletons and the top ten take 0.0095% to 0.013%. There are 15 residues in the CDR3. Germline V CDR1 and CDR2: SGHAT, FQNNGV. Trimming stripped 4 bases from V and 5 bases from J, with 17 bases between. This same sample was also part of a study on human thymus T cells. That source reports: All donors were healthy Finnish infants who were undergoing corrective surgery to treat congenital heart defects. During corrective heart surgery, resections were taken, and the thymus tissue came from them.

The clonotype was recovered from a boy under two years old with a congenital heart defect. The V gene is TRBV11-2, the J gene TRBJ1-2, with a possible D match to TRBD1 (5 bases). The sequencing input was thymocytes. DNA of the CDR3: TGTGCCAGCAGCTCAGGGCCAGCGATATGGTATGGCTACACCTTC. This codes for CASSSGPAIWYGYTF.